The clone carrying this T cell receptor beta chain was seen at least ten times. Its antigen is undetermined. TCRdb re-derived calls from the 5' RACE reads in MiXCR, one entry per CDR3 protein. Among approximately 30,000 distinct CDR3 sequences, about 6.2% were seen once, and the ten largest hold roughly 9%. The entry originates in a study of neurological immune-mediated disorders. Study-wide points: The level of TCR clonal expansion was highest in patients with HTLV-1-associated myelopathy and lowest in multiple sclerosis, where it fell below the level seen in healthy controls.

Per germline, CDR1 MGHDK and CDR2 SYGVNS. The CDR3 runs to 15 residues. Trimming shortened V by 2 bases and J by 3 bases, and 8 bases separated the two germline ends. The rearrangement links TRBV25-1 to TRBJ1-6, with D hard to call. This sequence was found in a woman aged 45-65 years in good health. Sequenced material: PBMCs. The CDR3 coding sequence is TGTGCCAGCAGTGAAAACAGTATCTATAATTCACCCCTCCACTTT. Translated: CASSENSIYNSPLHF.